This record concerns one TCR beta chain sequence. As yet, its antigen is unknown. This entry is derived from a study of T-cell reconstitution after alpha-beta-depleted transplantation in children. The study's findings and limits: At one year after transplant, newly produced T cells mostly accounted for T-cell counts and diversity.

Unique molecular identifiers were incorporated when the TCRbeta library was constructed. TCRdb re-called the PCR reads with MiXCR, one entry per CDR3 protein. This table holds approximately 1,000,000 distinct CDR3 sequences, about 26% found once. This CDR3 has 15 residues. The V gene's germline CDR1 is SGHRS and CDR2 YFSETQ. V shed 4 bases and J 4 bases; nucleotides not matched to a gene: 11. The sequence derives from a boy under three years old who had a stem cell transplant for SCID, so the T cells may come from the graft donor. The starting material was PBMCs, mostly from graft donor cells, obtained 360 days after TCRalphabeta/CD19-depleted stem cell transplant. This sequence joins TRBV5-1 and TRBJ2-7, with TRBD2 matching over 7 bases. CDR3 residues: CASSGGDVVRYEQYF. The CDR3 DNA follows: TGCGCCAGCAGCGGGGGGGACGTCGTCAGGTACGAGCAGTACTTC. Complete variable domain (other parts from reference TRBV5-1 and TRBJ2-7): KAGVTQTPRYLIKTRGQQVTLSCSPISGHRSVSWYQQTPGQGLQFLFEYFSETQRNKGNFPGRFSGRQFSNSRSEMNVSTLELGDSALYLCASSGGDVVRYEQYFGPGTRLTVT.